Listed below are T cell receptor beta chains from one sample, sequenced in a study of blood T cell repertoires in COVID-19. The repertoire was sequenced with immunoSEQ multiplex PCR; TCRdb's copy has only in-frame clones and lacks some. The sample records about 140,000 clones, around 90% being singletons. Sequencing used peripheral blood. Receptors originate from a woman in her sixties with acute or convalescent COVID-19. CDR3s include the opening cysteine and the closing phenylalanine or tryptophan. The order of the fields is clone size, D gene, J gene, V gene, CDR3 DNA, CDR3 protein. A D gene is named only where the DNA matches it firmly. Clone sizes are given selectively: once, few, many, or a class where the clone is expanded.

-	TRBD2	TRBJ2-5	TRBV5-1	TGCGCCAGCAGCTCGACTAGCGGGGCCCTTCGAGAGACCCAGTACTTC	CASSSTSGALRETQYF
-	-	TRBJ2-3	TRBV11-3	TGTGCCAGCAGCTTAGGGCGGAGCACAGATACGCAGTATTTT	CASSLGRSTDTQYF
-	TRBD2	TRBJ2-5	TRBV5-4	TGTGCCAGCAGCTCCCCTCTAGCGGGGGTCCGGGAGACCCAGTACTTC	CASSSPLAGVRETQYF
few	-	TRBJ2-7	TRBV11-2	TGTGCCAGCAGCCGAACTTACGAGCAGTACTTC	CASSRTYEQYF
few	-	TRBJ2-1	TRBV4-3	TGCGCCAGCAGCCAAGGTTATACTAGCTTATCACATGAGCAGTTCTTC	CASSQGYTSLSHEQFF
-	TRBD2	TRBJ2-1	TRBV7-3	TGTGCCAGCAGCTCTAGCGGGGGCGGTAATGAGCAGTTCTTC	CASSSSGGGNEQFF
once	-	TRBJ2-3	TRBV5-1	TGCGCCAGCAGCTTGACAGGGTTCGACGCAGATACGCAGTATTTT	CASSLTGFDADTQYF
-	TRBD1	TRBJ2-7	TRBV5-1	TGCGCCAGCAGGGGGACAGGGCGATACGAGCAGTACTTC	CASRGTGRYEQYF
-	-	TRBJ2-7	TRBV21-1	TGTGCCAGTCCTCTAGCGGGGGGTTCCCACGAGCAGTACTTC	CASPLAGGSHEQYF
-	-	TRBJ1-2	TRBV2	TGTGCCGGGGGGGCAGGGACTGGAGGCTACACCTTC	CAGGAGTGGYTF
-	-	TRBJ2-7	TRBV7-2	TGTGCCAGCTCGTGGCGGGGAGGACCCTACGAGCAGTACTTC	CASSWRGGPYEQYF
-	-	TRBJ1-4	TRBV30	TGTGCCTGGAGTGTATGGCAAACTAATGAAAAACTGTTTTTT	CAWSVWQTNEKLFF
-	-	TRBJ2-1	TRBV7-7	TGTGCTAGCAGCTTAGGGGCAGCAGACTACAATGAGCAGTTCTTC	CASSLGAADYNEQFF
-	TRBD1	TRBJ2-2	TRBV7-9	TGTGCCAGCAGCCTCCGACAGGGGGCGATTGCCGGGGAGCTGTTTTTT	CASSLRQGAIAGELFF
-	-	TRBJ2-1	TRBV29-1	TGCAGCGTAGACAAGCGCGGGGGACATAATGAGCAGTTCTTC	CSVDKRGGHNEQFF
-	-	TRBJ1-1	TRBV5-1	TGCGCCAGCAGAGGACACCCGGCGAACACTGAAGCTTTCTTT	CASRGHPANTEAFF
-	TRBD1	TRBJ1-5	TRBV2	TGTGCCAGCAGTGATGTAGGGGGCTCCTTTGGGCCTTCCCCATTTTTTTTT	CASSDVGGSFGPSPFFF
-	TRBD2	TRBJ2-3	TRBV6-4	TGTGCCAGCAGTGATGGGACTAGCGGGGGGGCCGATACGCAGTATTTT	CASSDGTSGGADTQYF
-	TRBD2	TRBJ2-3	TRBV5-6	TGTGCCAGCAGCTTGGATCTAGCGGGGAGCACAGATACGCAGTATTTT	CASSLDLAGSTDTQYF
-	-	TRBJ1-5	TRBV5-1	TGCGCCAGCAGCTTGGATGGGGCCGGTCAGCCCCAGCATTTT	CASSLDGAGQPQHF
-	-	TRBJ1-1	TRBV13	TGTGCCAGCAGCTTACTAACTGGGGCGGTAACCGGGGCTTTCTTT	CASSLLTGAVTGAFF
-	-	TRBJ2-7	TRBV2	TGTGCCAGCAGTGAGAAAGGGGGAATTTACGAGCAGTACTTC	CASSEKGGIYEQYF
-	TRBD1	TRBJ2-7	TRBV7-2	TGTGCCAGCAGCTGGGACAGGGAATCCTACGAGCAGTACTTC	CASSWDRESYEQYF
few	TRBD1	TRBJ1-4	TRBV7-9	TGTGCCAGCAGCGACGGACAGGGTGTTGAAAAACTGTTTTTT	CASSDGQGVEKLFF
once	TRBD1	TRBJ1-2	TRBV2	TGTGCCAGCAGTATGGGACAGGGTCTGGGCCGGGGCTACACCTTC	CASSMGQGLGRGYTF
once	-	TRBJ2-5	TRBV6-5	TGTGCCAGCAGATCTCAGGGGAGAGGGCAAGAGACCCAGTACTTC	CASRSQGRGQETQYF
-	-	TRBJ1-4	TRBV5-1	TGCGCCAGCAGTTATGGGAGTGCAACTAATGAAAAACTGTTTTTT	CASSYGSATNEKLFF
-	TRBD2	TRBJ2-3	TRBV13	TGTGCCAGCAGTCTCACTAGCGGGGGGGCCACAGATACGCAGTATTTT	CASSLTSGGATDTQYF
-	-	TRBJ2-7	TRBV6-5	TGTGCCAGCAGTTACGCGGCTCACTACGAGCAGTACTTC	CASSYAAHYEQYF
-	-	TRBJ2-3	TRBV5-1	TGCGCCAGCAGCTTAGGGCTAGCGACAGATACGCAGTATTTT	CASSLGLATDTQYF
-	-	TRBJ2-7	TRBV4-3	TGCGCCAGCAGCCAAGCAGGGGTCGGCTACGAGCAGTACTTC	CASSQAGVGYEQYF
-	TRBD1	TRBJ1-2	TRBV12-3/TRBV12-4	TGTGCCAGCAGACTGACAGGGATATATGTCTACACCTTC	CASRLTGIYVYTF
-	TRBD1	TRBJ2-3	TRBV25-1	TGTGCCAGCAGTGATTTCCAGGGGGCGATAGATACGCAGTATTTT	CASSDFQGAIDTQYF
-	TRBD2	TRBJ2-2	TRBV7-2	TGTGCCAGCAGCCGGGACTACTCGAGCACCGGGGAGCTGTTTTTT	CASSRDYSSTGELFF
-	-	TRBJ2-7	TRBV19	TGTGCCAGTAGTATGGGCAGTTCTTACGAGCAGTACTTC	CASSMGSSYEQYF
-	TRBD1	TRBJ1-2	TRBV2	TGTGCCAGCAGTGGACAGGGTGTCCGGTATGGCTACACCTTC	CASSGQGVRYGYTF
-	-	TRBJ1-5	TRBV30	TGTGCCTGGGATAATAGCAGGGATCAGCCCCAGCATTTT	CAWDNSRDQPQHF
-	-	TRBJ1-5	TRBV25-1	TGTGCCAGCAGTGAATTCGGTAGCAATCAGCCCCAGCATTTT	CASSEFGSNQPQHF
-	-	TRBJ1-1	TRBV29-1	TGCAGCGTTGAAGTAGCGGGGGCCTCTGAAGCTTTCTTT	CSVEVAGASEAFF
-	-	TRBJ2-1	TRBV28	TGTGCCAGCTTAGCCTGGAATGAGCAGTTCTTC	CASLAWNEQFF
-	-	TRBJ1-5	TRBV7-9	TGTGCCAGCAGCTTAGGGGGCCTCCGGCCCCAGCATTTT	CASSLGGLRPQHF
-	-	TRBJ1-6	TRBV6-5	TGTGCCAGCAGTTACTCGGTGGCCCGTCTAGATTCACCCCTCCACTTT	CASSYSVARLDSPLHF
-	-	TRBJ2-7	TRBV18	TGTGCCAGCTCCCCGTCAGGGTCCTACGAGCAGTACTTC	CASSPSGSYEQYF
-	TRBD2	TRBJ2-1	TRBV5-1	TGCGCCAGCAGCCCGGGACTAGCGGGGGCGATTTCCTACAATGAGCAGTTCTTC	CASSPGLAGAISYNEQFF
-	-	TRBJ1-3	TRBV27	TGTGCCAGCAGTACAGGGCTCGCTGGAAACACCATATATTTT	CASSTGLAGNTIYF
-	-	TRBJ2-5	TRBV5-1	TGCGCCAGCAGCCGTACCGGGACTGAACAAGAGACCCAGTACTTC	CASSRTGTEQETQYF
-	-	TRBJ1-2	TRBV4-1	TGCGCCAGCAGCCAGTCCACTTATGGCTACACCTTC	CASSQSTYGYTF
-	-	TRBJ2-2	TRBV7-2	TGTGCCAGCAGCTTAGGGGGGACATCCACTGGGGAGCTGTTTTTT	CASSLGGTSTGELFF
-	-	TRBJ1-4	TRBV7-9	TGTGCCAGCCCACAGGGTGGAAGTGAAAAACTGTTTTTT	CASPQGGSEKLFF
-	-	TRBJ1-3	TRBV7-9	TGTGCCAGCAGCTTAGGGGGGCCCGGAAACACCATATATTTT	CASSLGGPGNTIYF
-	-	TRBJ2-5	TRBV5-4	TGTGCCAGCAGCTTGGCAGGGACTCAAGAGACCCAGTACTTC	CASSLAGTQETQYF